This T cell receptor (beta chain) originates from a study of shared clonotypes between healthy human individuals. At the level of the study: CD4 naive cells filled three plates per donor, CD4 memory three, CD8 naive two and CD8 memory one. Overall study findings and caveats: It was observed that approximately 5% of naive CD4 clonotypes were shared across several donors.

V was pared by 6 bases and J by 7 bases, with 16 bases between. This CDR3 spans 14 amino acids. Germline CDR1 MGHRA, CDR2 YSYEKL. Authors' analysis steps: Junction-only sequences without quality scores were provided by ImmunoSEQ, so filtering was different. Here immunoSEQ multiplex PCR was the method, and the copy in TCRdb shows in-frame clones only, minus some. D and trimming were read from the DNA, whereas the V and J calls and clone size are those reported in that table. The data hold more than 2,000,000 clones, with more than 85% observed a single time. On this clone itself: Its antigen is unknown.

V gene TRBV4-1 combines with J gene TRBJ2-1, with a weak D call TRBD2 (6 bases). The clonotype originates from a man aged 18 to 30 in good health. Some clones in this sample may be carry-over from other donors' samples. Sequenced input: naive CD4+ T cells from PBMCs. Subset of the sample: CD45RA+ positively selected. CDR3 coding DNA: TGCGCCAGCAGGCGGGGTCCACTAGAGAATGAGCAGTTCTTC. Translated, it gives CASRRGPLENEQFF.